The 24 T cell receptor beta chains presented below share a single source sample, sequenced in a study of blood T cell repertoires in COVID-19 (dated by TCRdb to 2020 to 2022). Receptor amplification or capture employed the immunoSEQ multiplex PCR assay. TCRdb retrieved this table from immuneACCESS and kept in-frame rearrangements only. Not all clones are present; in checked studies, unresolved V genes account for under half, and no reason is known for the remainder. The sample has just over 150,000 clones on record, around 87% of them singletons. The ten largest make up approximately 7% of the sample. Input material: PBMCs or T cells enriched from blood (not recorded which). Source of these receptors: a woman aged 45-59 years who had recovered from COVID-19.

In regard to this clone: A junction end diverges from the germline sequence, so it may reflect a read error. The chain is built from TRBV7-7 and TRBJ1-1; the match to TRBD1 covers 10 bases. CDR3 length equals 19 residues. Germline CDR1 and CDR2: SSHAT and FNYEAQ (reference sequence). Here the CDR3 reads CASSPGTGESGWGTGVAFF. The CDR3 bases are TGTGCTAGCAGCCCCGGGACAGGGGAATCTGGATGGGGGACTGGTGTAGCTTTCTTT.

The chain employs TRBV5-6 and TRBJ1-5; 7 bases map to TRBD1. The CDR3 covers 14 residues. Germline lookup yields CDR1 SGHDT and CDR2 YYEEEE. J gave up 4 bases and V 4 bases, and 5 bases lay outside the gene matches. The CDR3 nucleotides are TGTGCCAGCAGCCACAGGGGCGGGAATCAGCCCCAGCATTTT. Translated: CASSHRGGNQPQHF.

The chain uses TRBV27 and TRBJ2-2, with a possible D match to TRBD1 (5 bases). V was shortened by 10 bases and J by 9 bases, with 21 bases between the two germline ends. Germline CDR1 is MNHEY and CDR2 is SMNVEV (reference sequence). CDR3 length: 14 residues. The DNA for the CDR3 is TGTGCCACCATGGGGCGACTCGCCCCCCGGGAGCTGTTTTTT. Protein product: CATMGRLAPRELFF.

V gene TRBV4-1 combines with J gene TRBJ2-6, with 7 bases fitting TRBD2. Losses at the gene ends were 4 bases for V and 0 bases for J; bases not matched to a gene: 3. This CDR3 has 16 residues. The germline gives CDR1 MGHRA, CDR2 YSYEKL. CDR3 protein: CASSRGRASGANVLTF. DNA for the CDR3: TGCGCCAGCAGCCGGGGGAGGGCCTCTGGGGCCAACGTCCTGACTTTC.

V gene TRBV7-2 combines with J gene TRBJ2-1, with TRBD2 matching 9 bases. Unmatched junction bases numbered 5, after V lost 5 bases and J lost 3 bases. Germline CDR1 SGHTA, CDR2 FQGNSA. There are 15 residues in the CDR3. The CDR3 coding sequence is TGTGCCAGCAGCATCAGCGGGGGGAGCTACAATGAGCAGTTCTTC. As protein: CASSISGGSYNEQFF.

J is TRBJ1-4 and V is TRBV11-2; 9 bases match TRBD1. The CDR3 has 15 amino acids. Trimming removed 1 base from V and 5 bases from J; junction bases left unmatched: 2. Germline assignment: CDR1 SGHAT and CDR2 FQNNGV. The chain's CDR3 is CASSLGGQGNEKLFF. CDR3 coding DNA: TGTGCCAGCAGCTTAGGGGGACAGGGCAATGAAAAACTGTTTTTT.

This clone has a single count. The DNA of the CDR3 is TGTGCCATCAGTGAGTCAGGCCGGGGTCGCTCTGGGGCCAACGTCCTGACTTTC. Residues: CAISESGRGRSGANVLTF. This chain connects TRBV10-3 to TRBJ2-6, with D tentatively TRBD2 (5 bases). Germline loops: CDR1 ENHRY, CDR2 SYGVKD. This CDR3 spans 18 amino acids. Between the trimmed V and J ends, which lost 0 bases and 0 bases, there was a span of 12 bases.

The V call is TRBV3-1 (or the pseudogene TRBV3-2), the J call TRBJ2-3; 12 bases fit TRBD2. The germline gives CDR1 LGHDT, CDR2 YNNKEL (reference sequence). Trimming removed 2 bases from V and 2 bases from J; junction bases left unmatched: 8. The CDR3 totals 18 residues. Written as DNA, the CDR3 is TGTGCCAGCAGCCAACCTTCACTAGCGGGGGGCCCCACAGATACGCAGTATTTT. Protein: CASSQPSLAGGPTDTQYF.

The chain has TRBV23-1 and TRBJ1-5; 7 positions agree with TRBD1. TRBV23-1 is known as an ORF, though its function is uncertain. J gave up 0 bases and V 7 bases, and 3 bases lay outside the gene matches. This CDR3 contains 14 residues. CDR3: CASITGDSNQPQHF. The CDR3 coding sequence is TGCGCCAGCATAACAGGGGATAGCAATCAGCCCCAGCATTTT.

The V call is TRBV12-3 or TRBV12-4, the J call TRBJ2-3; D is unresolved. The ends were cut back, 6 bases at V and 0 bases at J, with 7 bases in the middle. The CDR3 is 13 amino acids. CDR3 loop: CASRRSSTDTQYF. The CDR3 region has the DNA TGTGCCAGCAGGCGGTCTAGCACAGATACGCAGTATTTT.

The V and J genes are TRBV2 and TRBJ1-2, with TRBD1 as a possible D gene (6 bases). Between the trimmed V and J ends, which lost 4 bases and 0 bases, there was a span of 15 bases. The length of the CDR3 is 16 residues. Looked up from germline, CDR1 is SNHLY and CDR2 is FYNNEI. DNA of the CDR3: TGTGCCAGCAGTGGCAGGGGTAACTTAGCTAACTATGGCTACACCTTC. The encoded protein is CASSGRGNLANYGYTF.

This clone has just one count. CDR3 in amino acids: CASSLGTGETQYF. DNA for the CDR3: TGTGCCAGCTCACTCGGGACTGGAGAGACCCAGTACTTC. J is TRBJ2-5 and V is TRBV18; D possibly corresponds to TRBD2 (6 bases). The CDR3 is 13 amino acids. V lost 4 bases to trimming and J lost 4 bases, with 10 bases between them. Germline-derived CDR1 and CDR2 are KGHSH and LQKENI.

V usage is TRBV24-1 and J usage is TRBJ2-3; the match to TRBD1 covers 7 bases. After removal of 11 bases from V and 3 bases from J, the junction contained 7 bases not matched to a gene. The CDR3 length is 13 residues. Germline V gives CDR1 KGHDR, CDR2 SFDVKD. The CDR3 region is CASQGQHTDTQYF. CDR3 bases: TGTGCCAGTCAGGGACAGCATACAGATACGCAGTATTTT.

The genes are TRBV5-1 and TRBJ2-7; 9 positions agree with TRBD2. V lost 0 bases, J lost 12 bases, and 7 bases stayed unmatched. Germline CDR1 and CDR2: SGHRS and YFSETQ. This CDR3 spans 13 amino acids. The DNA for the CDR3 is TGCGCCAGCAGCTTGGGACAGGGCGGGAGGGCGTACTTC. This encodes CASSLGQGGRAYF.

CDR3 region: CASSRFLPGTGRGEQFF. CDR3 nucleotides: TGTGCCAGCAGTAGATTTCTGCCCGGGACAGGGCGCGGTGAGCAGTTCTTC. The chain employs TRBV6-6 and TRBJ2-1, with 9 bases that match TRBD1. V lost 5 bases and J lost 9; bases outside the gene matches: 17. This CDR3 spans 17 amino acids. Germline V CDR1 and CDR2: MNHNY, SVGAGI (reference sequence).

J is TRBJ2-1 and V is TRBV19, with a possible D match to TRBD2 (5 bases). The CDR3 contains 13 residues. Germline V gene sequence: CDR1 LNHDA, CDR2 SQIVND (reference sequence). Trimming pared 9 bases from V and 2 bases from J, leaving 11 bases between. DNA of the CDR3: TGTGCCAGCACCGGGAATCCCTACAATGAGCAGTTCTTC. It encodes CASTGNPYNEQFF.

A single count supports this clone. V and J are TRBV7-9 and TRBJ2-4; 8 bases align to TRBD2. The germline CDR1 and CDR2 sequences are SEHNR and FQNEAQ (reference sequence). The V segment lost 2 bases and the J segment 6 bases; nucleotides outside the gene matches: 3. The CDR3 consists of 14 residues. CDR3 DNA sequence: TGTGCCAGCAGCTTAATAGCGGGGATAAACATTCAGTACTTC. It is translated as CASSLIAGINIQYF. Full variable domain (outside the CDR3, taken from reference TRBV7-9 and TRBJ2-4): DTGVSQNPRHKITKRGQNVTFRCDPISEHNRLYWYRQTLGQGPEFLTYFQNEAQLEKSRLLSDRFSAERPKGSFSTLEIQRTEQGDSAMYLCASSLIAGINIQYFGAGTRLSVL.

The rearrangement links TRBV3-1 (or the pseudogene TRBV3-2) to TRBJ2-2; perhaps TRBD2 as D (6 bases). The ends were cut back, 4 bases at V and 4 bases at J, with 13 bases in the middle. Germline lookup yields CDR1 LGHDT and CDR2 YNNKEL (reference sequence). The CDR3 is made up of 15 amino acids. CDR3 sequence reads: CASSLGSSSTGELFF. DNA for the CDR3: TGTGCCAGCAGCCTCGGGAGCTCGAGCACCGGGGAGCTGTTTTTT.

Worth noting for this clone: The same CDR3 is also encoded by other DNA sequences in this sample. The chain uses TRBV19 and TRBJ1-1; tentatively, D is TRBD1 (6 bases). The V end was cut by 5 bases, the J end by 0 bases, with 10 bases between. Per germline, CDR1 LNHDA and CDR2 SQIVND (reference sequence). The CDR3 extends over 14 amino acids. CDR3 nucleotide sequence: TGTGCCAGTAGTCCTCAGGGGTTGAACACTGAAGCTTTCTTT. Translated, it gives CASSPQGLNTEAFF.

The V and J genes are TRBV19 and TRBJ2-7; possible D gene TRBD1, 6 bases. The germline V gene has CDR1 LNHDA and CDR2 SQIVND (reference sequence). V lost 6 bases to trimming and J lost 4 bases, with 13 bases between them. CDR3 length: 13 amino acids. CDR3 DNA sequence: TGTGCCAGTAGAACAGCCACAGGGTACGAGCAGTACTTC. It is translated as CASRTATGYEQYF.

As concerns this clone: This sample includes further DNA sequences coding for the same CDR3. The chain uses TRBV2 and TRBJ2-6; D possibly corresponds to TRBD1 (6 bases). Germline V lookup: CDR1 SNHLY, CDR2 FYNNEI. CDR3 size: 15 residues. V was cut by 9 bases and J by 0 bases, with 12 bases left in between. The CDR3 is CARQQGHSGANVLTF. The CDR3, as DNA: TGTGCCAGACAACAGGGTCACTCTGGGGCCAACGTCCTGACTTTC.

V usage is TRBV19 and J usage is TRBJ1-2, with D uncertain. Trimming removed 7 bases from V and 8 bases from J, with 17 bases in between. Per the germline V gene, CDR1 is LNHDA and CDR2 is SQIVND (reference sequence). The CDR3 is made up of 13 amino acids. The DNA for the CDR3 is TGTGCCAGTACCCCCAGGTTTTCCCAAGGCTACACCTTC. It encodes CASTPRFSQGYTF.

The rearrangement links TRBV12-2 to TRBJ2-7; the table's D gene call, TRBD1, was not cross checked with the DNA. TRBV12-2 counts as a pseudogene. CDR3 length equals 14 residues. The CDR3 loop reads CASRSPDRSYEQYF. CDR3 nucleotide sequence: TGTGCAAGTCGTTCCCCGGACAGGTCGTACGAGCAGTACTTC.

This chain uses TRBV11-2 with TRBJ2-7, with 8 bases aligning to TRBD1. The CDR3 spans 14 residues. The germline CDR1 and CDR2 sequences are SGHAT and FQNNGV. The V segment lost 4 bases and the J segment 2 bases; nucleotides outside the gene matches: 4. CDR3 DNA sequence: TGTGCCAGCAGCTCCCAGGGGGCTACCTACGAGCAGTACTTC. Translated, it gives CASSSQGATYEQYF.